A selection of T cell receptor beta chains follows, all from one sample in a study of response to subunit inactivated influenza vaccine. TCRdb called the RT-PCR reads again in MiXCR, with one record for every CDR3 protein. This sample carries about 830,000 distinct CDR3 sequences, less than 20% of them seen once, and the ten largest clones take roughly a tenth. The input for sequencing was PBMCs from blood, taken more than 4 days after vaccination. The receptors were gathered from a man aged 50 or older who received an inactivated influenza vaccine. CDR3s include the opening cysteine and the closing phenylalanine or tryptophan. D genes are given only for firm matches. Some rows mark clone size as missing; the rest say once, few, many or name a class of expanded clone.

DNA	CDR3	V	J	D	size
TGCGCCAGCAGGGTCGGACAGGGCGGTTCTCGTCCCTACGAGCAGTACTTC	CASRVGQGGSRPYEQYF	TRBV10-2	TRBJ2-7	TRBD1	NA
TGCGCCAGCAGCTTGGAACTCGCTGCAAATTCACCCCTCCACTTT	CASSLELAANSPLHF	TRBV5-1	TRBJ1-6	NA	few
TGCGCCAGCAGCCTTAGATCAGGGCATTCACCCCTCCACTTT	CASSLRSGHSPLHF	TRBV4-3	TRBJ1-6	NA	NA
TGTGCCAGCAGCTTAGACAGGGGCGACCACTACGAGCAGTACTTC	CASSLDRGDHYEQYF	TRBV7-2	TRBJ2-7	TRBD1	NA
TGTGCCAGCAGTTTTCAGGAATCTGAAGCTTTCTTT	CASSFQESEAFF	TRBV12-3/TRBV12-4	TRBJ1-1	NA	few
TGTGCCAGCAGCTTAGGGGGACTAGACCGAGGGGGAGATACGCAGTATTTT	CASSLGGLDRGGDTQYF	TRBV7-6	TRBJ2-3	TRBD2	NA
TGTGCCAGCAGCCCATGGGGGGGTGTCCAGCCCCAGCATTTT	CASSPWGGVQPQHF	TRBV7-2	TRBJ1-5	NA	NA
TGCGCCAGCAGCTCTCGACTAGCGGGAGGGCGCACAGATACGCAGTATTTT	CASSSRLAGGRTDTQYF	TRBV5-1	TRBJ2-3	TRBD2	NA
TGTGCCAGCAGCTTCCTTGACTGGGGCGGTGAGCAGTTCTTC	CASSFLDWGGEQFF	TRBV5-5	TRBJ2-1	NA	NA
TGCGCCAGCAGCTTAGCGATTGGGGCCTACGAGCAGTACTTC	CASSLAIGAYEQYF	TRBV5-1	TRBJ2-7	NA	many
TGCAGTGCTAGAGGGGGACTAGCGGGTGACCGATGGGGTACGCAGTATTTT	CSARGGLAGDRWGTQYF	TRBV20-1	TRBJ2-3	TRBD2	few
TGTGCCAGCAGTGAGAAGGGACCGAGGGAGCAGTACTTC	CASSEKGPREQYF	TRBV6-1	TRBJ2-7	NA	few
TGCAGTGCTAGCAACAGGGGGGACACTGAAGCTTTCTTT	CSASNRGDTEAFF	TRBV20-1	TRBJ1-1	TRBD1	few
TGTGCCAGCACCCATGGTGCAGGGGGTGTCGAGCAGTACTTC	CASTHGAGGVEQYF	TRBV3-1	TRBJ2-7	TRBD1	few
TGTGCCAGTGCGGGACAGCGCACAGATACGCAGTATTTT	CASAGQRTDTQYF	TRBV6-1	TRBJ2-3	NA	once
TGTGCCAGCAGCTTTCGAGGCTGGAGCACAGATACGCAGTATTTT	CASSFRGWSTDTQYF	TRBV11-1	TRBJ2-3	NA	NA
TGTGCCAGCAGCCAAGATCCTAGCGGGAAGGCTGCCAAAAACATTCAGTACTTC	CASSQDPSGKAAKNIQYF	TRBV4-2	TRBJ2-4	TRBD2	few
TGTGCCAGCGGGAGGGCAGACACTGAAGCTTTCTTT	CASGRADTEAFF	TRBV6-5	TRBJ1-1	NA	NA
TGTGCCAGCAGTTCAGGGAAGGGCTATAATTCACCCCTCCACTTT	CASSSGKGYNSPLHF	TRBV7-9	TRBJ1-6	NA	NA
TGCAGCGTTGAATCGGGGCGCTCCTACGAGCAGTACTTC	CSVESGRSYEQYF	TRBV29-1	TRBJ2-7	NA	few
TGCAGTGCTGGAGTAGGGGGCAATCAGCCCCAGCATTTT	CSAGVGGNQPQHF	TRBV20-1	TRBJ1-5	NA	few
TGCAGCGCACCGAGACTAGCGGGGGGATCCACAGATACGCAGTATTTT	CSAPRLAGGSTDTQYF	TRBV29-1	TRBJ2-3	TRBD2	many